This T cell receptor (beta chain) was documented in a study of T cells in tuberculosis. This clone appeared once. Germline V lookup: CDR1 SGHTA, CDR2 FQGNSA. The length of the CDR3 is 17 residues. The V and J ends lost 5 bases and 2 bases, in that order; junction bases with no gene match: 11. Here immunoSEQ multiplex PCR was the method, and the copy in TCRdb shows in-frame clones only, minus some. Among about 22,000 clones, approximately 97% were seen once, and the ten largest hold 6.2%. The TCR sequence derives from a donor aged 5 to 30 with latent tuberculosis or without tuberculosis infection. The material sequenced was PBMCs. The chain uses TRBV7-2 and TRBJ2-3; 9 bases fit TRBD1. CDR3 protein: CASSTQPGTGPTDTQYF. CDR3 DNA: TGTGCCAGCAGCACCCAGCCTGGGACAGGGCCCACAGATACGCAGTATTTT.